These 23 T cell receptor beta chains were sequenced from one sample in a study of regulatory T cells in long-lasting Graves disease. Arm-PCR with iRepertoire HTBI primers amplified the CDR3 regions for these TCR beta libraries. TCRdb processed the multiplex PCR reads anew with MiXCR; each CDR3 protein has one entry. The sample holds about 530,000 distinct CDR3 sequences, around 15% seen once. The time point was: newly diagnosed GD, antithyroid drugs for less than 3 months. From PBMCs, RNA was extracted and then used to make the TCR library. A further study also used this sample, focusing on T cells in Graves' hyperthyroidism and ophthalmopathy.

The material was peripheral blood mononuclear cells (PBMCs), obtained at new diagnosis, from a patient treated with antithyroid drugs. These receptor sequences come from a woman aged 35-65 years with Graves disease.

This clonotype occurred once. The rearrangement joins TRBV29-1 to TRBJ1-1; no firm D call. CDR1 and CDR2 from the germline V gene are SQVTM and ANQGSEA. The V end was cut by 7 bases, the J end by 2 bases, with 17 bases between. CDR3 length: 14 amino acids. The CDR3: CSANHKALNTEAFF. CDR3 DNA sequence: TGCAGCGCCAATCACAAGGCTCTCAACACTGAAGCTTTCTTT.

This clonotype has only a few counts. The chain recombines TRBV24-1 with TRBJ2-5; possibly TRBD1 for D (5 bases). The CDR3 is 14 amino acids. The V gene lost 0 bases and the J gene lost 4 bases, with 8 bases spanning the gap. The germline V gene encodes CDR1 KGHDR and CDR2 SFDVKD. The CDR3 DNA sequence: TGTGCCACCAGTGATTTGGATGGGGCAGAGACCCAGTACTTC. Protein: CATSDLDGAETQYF.

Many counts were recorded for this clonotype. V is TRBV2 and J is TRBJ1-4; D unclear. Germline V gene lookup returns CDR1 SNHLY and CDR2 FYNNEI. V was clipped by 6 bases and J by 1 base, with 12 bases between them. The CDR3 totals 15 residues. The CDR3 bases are TGTGCCAGCAGCTTCTACGGGCAAACTAATGAAAAACTGTTTTTT. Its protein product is CASSFYGQTNEKLFF.

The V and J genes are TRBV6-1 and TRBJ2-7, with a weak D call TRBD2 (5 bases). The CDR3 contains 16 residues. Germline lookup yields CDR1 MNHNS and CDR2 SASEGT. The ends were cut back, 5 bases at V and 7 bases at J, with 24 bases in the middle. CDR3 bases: TGTGCCAGCAGTCGAGAGGGTTTAGCCCCCCCTGGGGAGCAGTACTTC. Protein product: CASSREGLAPPGEQYF.

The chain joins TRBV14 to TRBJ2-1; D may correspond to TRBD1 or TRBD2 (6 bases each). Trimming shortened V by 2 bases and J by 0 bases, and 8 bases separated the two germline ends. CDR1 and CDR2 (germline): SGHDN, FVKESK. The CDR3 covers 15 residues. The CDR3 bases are TGTGCCAGCAGCCAAAGGGGGGCCTCCTACAATGAGCAGTTCTTC. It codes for CASSQRGASYNEQFF.

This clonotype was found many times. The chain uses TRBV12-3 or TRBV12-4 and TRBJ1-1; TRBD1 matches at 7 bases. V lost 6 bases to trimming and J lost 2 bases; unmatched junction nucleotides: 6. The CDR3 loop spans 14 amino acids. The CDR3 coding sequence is TGTGCCAGCAGGCCCTCAGGGGGTAACACTGAAGCTTTCTTT. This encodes CASRPSGGNTEAFF.

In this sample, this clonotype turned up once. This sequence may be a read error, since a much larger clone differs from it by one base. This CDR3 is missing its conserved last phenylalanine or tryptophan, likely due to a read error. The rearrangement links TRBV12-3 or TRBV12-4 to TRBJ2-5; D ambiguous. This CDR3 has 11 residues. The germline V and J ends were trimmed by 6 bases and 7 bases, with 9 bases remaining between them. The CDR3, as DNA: TGTGCCAGCAGCCAACCTAGGACCCAGTACTCC. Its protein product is CASSQPRTQYS.

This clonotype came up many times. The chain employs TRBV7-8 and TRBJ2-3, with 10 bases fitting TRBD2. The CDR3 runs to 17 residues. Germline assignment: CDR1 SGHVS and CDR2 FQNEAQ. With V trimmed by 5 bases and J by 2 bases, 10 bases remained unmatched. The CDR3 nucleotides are TGTGCCAGCAGCCCCAGTGAGCGGGGGGGCCTCACAGATACGCAGTATTTT. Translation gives CASSPSERGGLTDTQYF. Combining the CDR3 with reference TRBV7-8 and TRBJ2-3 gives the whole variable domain GAGVSQSPRYKVAKRGQDVALRCDPISGHVSLFWYQQALGQGPEFLTYFQNEAQLDKSGLPSDRFFAERPEGSVSTLKIQRTQQEDSAVYLCASSPSERGGLTDTQYFGPGTRLTVL.

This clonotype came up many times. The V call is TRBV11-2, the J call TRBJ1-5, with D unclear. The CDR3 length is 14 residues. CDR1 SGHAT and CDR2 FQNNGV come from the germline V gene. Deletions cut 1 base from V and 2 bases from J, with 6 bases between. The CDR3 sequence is CASSLVDGNQPQHF. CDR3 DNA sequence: TGTGCCAGCAGCTTAGTCGATGGCAATCAGCCCCAGCATTTT.

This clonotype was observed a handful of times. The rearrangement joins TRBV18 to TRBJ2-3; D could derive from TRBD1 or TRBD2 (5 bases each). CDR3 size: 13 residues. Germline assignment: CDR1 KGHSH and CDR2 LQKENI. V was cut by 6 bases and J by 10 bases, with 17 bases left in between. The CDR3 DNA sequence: TGTGCCAGCTCCCGGGGACGGGGAGAATCGCAGTATTTT. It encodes CASSRGRGESQYF.

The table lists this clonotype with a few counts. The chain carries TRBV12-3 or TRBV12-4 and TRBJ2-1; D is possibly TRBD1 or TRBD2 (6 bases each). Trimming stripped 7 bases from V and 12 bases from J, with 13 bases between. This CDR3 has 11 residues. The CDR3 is CASTSGGRQFF. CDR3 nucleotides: TGTGCCAGCACCTCCGGGGGCCGGCAGTTCTTC.

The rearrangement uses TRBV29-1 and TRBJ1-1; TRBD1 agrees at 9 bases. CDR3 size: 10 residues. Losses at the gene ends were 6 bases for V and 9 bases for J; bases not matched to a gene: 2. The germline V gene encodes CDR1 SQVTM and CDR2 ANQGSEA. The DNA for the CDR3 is TGCAGCGTAGGACAGGGGCAAGCTTTCTTT. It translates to CSVGQGQAFF.

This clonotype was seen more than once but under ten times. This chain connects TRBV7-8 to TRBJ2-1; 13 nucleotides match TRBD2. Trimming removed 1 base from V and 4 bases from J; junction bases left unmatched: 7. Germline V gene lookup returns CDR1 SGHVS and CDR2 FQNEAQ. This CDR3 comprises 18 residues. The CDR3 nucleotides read TGTGCCAGCAGCTTAGGTTGGACTAGCGGGGGACTTTACAATGAGCAGTTCTTC. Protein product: CASSLGWTSGGLYNEQFF.

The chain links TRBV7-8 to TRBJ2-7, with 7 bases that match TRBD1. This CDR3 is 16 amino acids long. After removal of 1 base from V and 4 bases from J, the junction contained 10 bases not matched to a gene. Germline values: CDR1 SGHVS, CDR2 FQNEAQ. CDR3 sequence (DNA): TGTGCCAGCAGCTTAGGGTACAGGGGTGAGGATTACGAGCAGTACTTC. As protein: CASSLGYRGEDYEQYF.

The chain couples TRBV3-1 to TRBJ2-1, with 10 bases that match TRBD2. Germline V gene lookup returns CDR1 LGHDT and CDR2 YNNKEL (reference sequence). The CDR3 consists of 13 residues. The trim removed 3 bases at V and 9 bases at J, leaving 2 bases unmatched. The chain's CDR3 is CASSHGLAAEQFF. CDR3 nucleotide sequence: TGTGCCAGCAGCCATGGACTAGCGGCTGAGCAGTTCTTC.

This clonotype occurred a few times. The CDR3 DNA follows: TGTGCCAGCAGCTATCTGGGCAGAGATGAAAAACTGTTTTTT. This encodes CASSYLGRDEKLFF. The rearrangement uses TRBV7-9 and TRBJ1-4; D not certain. The CDR3 loop spans 14 amino acids. Deletions cut 4 bases from V and 6 bases from J, with 12 bases between. Per germline, CDR1 SEHNR and CDR2 FQNEAQ (reference sequence).

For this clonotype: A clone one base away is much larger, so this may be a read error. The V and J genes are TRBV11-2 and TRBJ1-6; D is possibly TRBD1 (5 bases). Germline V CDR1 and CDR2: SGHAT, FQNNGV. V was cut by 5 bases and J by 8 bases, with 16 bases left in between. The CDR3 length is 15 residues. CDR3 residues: CASSARPRGDSPLHF. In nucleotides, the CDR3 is TGTGCCAGCAGCGCACGGCCGCGAGGGGATTCACCCCTCCACTTT.

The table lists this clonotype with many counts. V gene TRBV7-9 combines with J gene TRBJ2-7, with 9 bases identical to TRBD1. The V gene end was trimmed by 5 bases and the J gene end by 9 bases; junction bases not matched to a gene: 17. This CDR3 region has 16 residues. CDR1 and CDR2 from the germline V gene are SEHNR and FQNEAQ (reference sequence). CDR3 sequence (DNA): TGTGCCAGCAGCCCCACAAGGACAGGGGAAGTAAGCGGGCAGTACTTC. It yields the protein CASSPTRTGEVSGQYF.

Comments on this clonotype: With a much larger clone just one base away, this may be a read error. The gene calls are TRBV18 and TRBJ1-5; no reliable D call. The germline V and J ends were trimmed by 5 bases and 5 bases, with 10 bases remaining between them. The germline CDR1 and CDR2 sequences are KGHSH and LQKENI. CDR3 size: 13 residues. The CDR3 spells CASSSDGYQPQHF. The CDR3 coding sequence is TGTGCCAGCTCATCGGACGGCTATCAGCCCCAGCATTTT.

CDR3 in amino acids: CASSPTSGTYNEQFF. The CDR3 DNA is TGCGCCAGCAGCCCCACTAGCGGGACTTACAATGAGCAGTTCTTC. This chain joins TRBV5-1 and TRBJ2-1; TRBD2 agrees at 10 bases. Germline V gene lookup returns CDR1 SGHRS and CDR2 YFSETQ. V gave up 4 bases and J gave up 4 bases; unmatched junction bases: 5. The CDR3 runs 15 residues.

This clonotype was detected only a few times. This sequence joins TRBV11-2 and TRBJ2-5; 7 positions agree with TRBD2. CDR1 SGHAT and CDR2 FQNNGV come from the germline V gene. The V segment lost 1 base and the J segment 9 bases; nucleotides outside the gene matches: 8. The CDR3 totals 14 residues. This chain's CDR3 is CASSLAPAGRPQYF. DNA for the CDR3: TGTGCCAGCAGCTTAGCCCCAGCGGGGAGACCCCAGTACTTC.

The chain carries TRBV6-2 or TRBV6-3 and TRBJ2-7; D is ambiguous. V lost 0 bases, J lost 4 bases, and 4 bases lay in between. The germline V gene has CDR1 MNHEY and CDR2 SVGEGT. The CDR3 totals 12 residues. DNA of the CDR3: TGTGCCAGCAGTTACTCGGTTTACGAGCAGTACTTC. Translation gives CASSYSVYEQYF.

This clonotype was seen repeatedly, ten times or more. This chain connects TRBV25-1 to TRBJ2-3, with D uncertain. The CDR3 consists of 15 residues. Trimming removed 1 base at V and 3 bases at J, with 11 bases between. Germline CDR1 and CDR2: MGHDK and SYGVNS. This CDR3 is CASSEFRAATDTQYF. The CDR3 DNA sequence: TGTGCCAGCAGTGAATTCCGGGCGGCTACAGATACGCAGTATTTT.